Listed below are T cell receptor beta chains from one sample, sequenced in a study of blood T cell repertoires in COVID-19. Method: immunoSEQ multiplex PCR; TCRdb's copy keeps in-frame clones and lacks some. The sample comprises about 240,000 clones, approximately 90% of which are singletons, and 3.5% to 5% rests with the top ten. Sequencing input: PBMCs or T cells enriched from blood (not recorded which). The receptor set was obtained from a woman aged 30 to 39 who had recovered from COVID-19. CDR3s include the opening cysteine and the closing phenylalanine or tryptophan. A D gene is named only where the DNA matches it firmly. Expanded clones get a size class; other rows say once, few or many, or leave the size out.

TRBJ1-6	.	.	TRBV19	CASSIDHAAQNPLHF	TGTGCCAGTAGTATAGATCATGCGGCCCAGAATCCCCTCCACTTT
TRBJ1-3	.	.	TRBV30	CAWSGRQRSGNTIYF	TGTGCCTGGAGTGGCCGACAGCGCTCTGGAAACACCATATATTTT
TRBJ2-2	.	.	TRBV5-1	CATTGTTFFTGELFF	TGCGCCACGACCGGGACAACCTTTTTCACCGGGGAGCTGTTTTTT
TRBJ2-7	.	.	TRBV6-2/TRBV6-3	CASSPTSSYEQYF	TGTGCCAGCAGTCCAACTAGTTCCTACGAGCAGTACTTC
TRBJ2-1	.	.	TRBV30	CAWNTVSYNEQFF	TGTGCCTGGAACACCGTATCCTACAATGAGCAGTTCTTC
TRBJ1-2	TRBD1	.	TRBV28	CASTIGTANYGYTF	TGTGCCAGCACCATAGGGACAGCTAACTATGGCTACACCTTC
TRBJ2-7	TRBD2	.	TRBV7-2	CASSPGLAGGEQYF	TGTGCCAGCAGCCCGGGACTAGCGGGAGGAGAGCAGTACTTC
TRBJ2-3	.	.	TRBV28	CASRAGGPTDTQYF	TGTGCCAGCAGGGCAGGTGGGCCCACAGATACGCAGTATTTT
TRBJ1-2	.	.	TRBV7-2	CASSPSLYRGYTF	TGTGCCAGCAGCCCCTCGCTGTATCGGGGCTACACCTTC
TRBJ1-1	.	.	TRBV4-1	CASSRNPGGGSSNTEAFF	TGCGCCAGCAGCCGAAACCCAGGTGGGGGCAGTTCGAACACTGAAGCTTTCTTT
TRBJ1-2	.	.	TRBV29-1	CSVEDPRARLYGYTF	TGCAGCGTTGAAGATCCCAGGGCACGGCTGTATGGCTACACCTTC
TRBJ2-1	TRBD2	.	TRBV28	CASSTLTSGKDEQFF	TGTGCCAGCAGTACACTGACTAGCGGGAAAGATGAGCAGTTCTTC
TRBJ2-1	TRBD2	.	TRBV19	CASSIESGSNEQFF	TGTGCCAGTAGTATAGAGAGCGGGAGTAATGAGCAGTTCTTC
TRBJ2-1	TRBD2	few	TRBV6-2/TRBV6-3	CASSPAGTSGRRDNEQFF	TGTGCCAGCAGTCCCGCCGGGACTAGCGGGAGGAGGGACAATGAGCAGTTCTTC
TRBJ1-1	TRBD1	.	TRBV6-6	CASSPPGQSEAFF	TGTGCCAGCAGTCCACCGGGACAGAGTGAAGCTTTCTTT
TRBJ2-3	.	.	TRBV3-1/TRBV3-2	CASSLSVDTQYF	TGTGCCAGCAGCCTCAGCGTAGATACGCAGTATTTT
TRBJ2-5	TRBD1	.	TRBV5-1	CASSTGQGGETQYF	TGCGCCAGCAGCACAGGACAGGGGGGAGAGACCCAGTACTTC